A single sample is the source of the 26 T cell receptor beta chains below, sequenced in a study of shared clonotypes between healthy human individuals. Assay: immunoSEQ multiplex PCR; the TCRdb copy retains only in-frame clones and omits some. This table holds 730,000 or so clones, around 72% found once. The sample comprised memory CD4+ T cells sorted from blood. Specified subset: CD45RA-negative fraction. These receptor sequences come from a woman aged 25-40 years in good health.

This sequence joins TRBV28 and TRBJ1-5; no clear D gene. Germline CDR1 and CDR2: MDHEN and SYDVKM. With 6 bases removed from V and 6 bases from J, the gap between germline ends came to 12 bases. This CDR3 spans 13 amino acids. In DNA, the CDR3 is TGTGCCAGCAGCCTCGACGTGGTTCAGCCCCAGCATTTT. This sequence encodes CASSLDVVQPQHF.

This chain connects TRBV5-1 to TRBJ2-2, with a possible D match to TRBD2 (5 bases). Germline CDR1 SGHRS, CDR2 YFSETQ. Trimming shortened V by 7 bases and J by 6 bases, and 7 bases separated the two germline ends. The CDR3 has 11 amino acids. CDR3 protein: CASGSSGELFF. The CDR3 DNA reads TGCGCCAGCGGGAGTTCCGGGGAGCTGTTTTTT.

This clone was counted a few times. The chain is built from TRBV5-1 and TRBJ2-1; maybe TRBD2 (5 bases). This CDR3 has 15 amino acids. Per the germline V gene, CDR1 is SGHRS and CDR2 is YFSETQ. The ends were cut back, 0 bases at V and 4 bases at J, with 11 bases in the middle. In nucleotides, the CDR3 is TGCGCCAGCAGCTTGGACAGCCGAGGGTACAATGAGCAGTTCTTC. Its protein is CASSLDSRGYNEQFF.

V usage is TRBV6-6 and J usage is TRBJ1-2; maybe TRBD1 (5 bases). The V gene lost 5 bases and the J gene lost 7 bases, with 23 bases spanning the gap. Germline lookup yields CDR1 MNHNY and CDR2 SVGAGI (reference sequence). This CDR3 contains 16 residues. As DNA, the CDR3 is TGTGCCAGCAGTGCAGACGTGCGCACCGCTAGGGGTGGCTACACCTTC. It codes for CASSADVRTARGGYTF.

This clone appeared a few times. V and J are TRBV28 and TRBJ1-2, with D uncertain. This CDR3 comprises 14 residues. The germline gives CDR1 MDHEN, CDR2 SYDVKM. V lost 3 bases and J lost 0, with 8 bases in between. CDR3 loop: CASSFGNSNYGYTF. The CDR3 region has the DNA TGTGCCAGCAGTTTCGGGAATTCTAACTATGGCTACACCTTC.

The count of this clone is one. This chain links TRBV28 with TRBJ1-2; D possibly corresponds to TRBD1 (6 bases). CDR1 MDHEN and CDR2 SYDVKM come from the germline V gene. This CDR3 has 15 amino acids. The V end lost 5 bases, the J end lost 4 bases, and 17 bases lay between the germline ends. CDR3 in amino acids: CASSPTRRGPYGYTF. CDR3 nucleotides: TGTGCCAGCAGTCCGACCCGCCGGGGGCCCTATGGCTACACCTTC.

The chain uses TRBV2 and TRBJ2-5; D may be TRBD1 (6 bases). Germline assignment: CDR1 SNHLY and CDR2 FYNNEI. V dropped 8 bases and J dropped 5 bases, with 15 bases sitting between them. The CDR3 totals 13 residues. The CDR3 is CASGYRVWETQYF. CDR3 coding DNA: TGTGCCAGCGGATACAGGGTGTGGGAGACCCAGTACTTC.

The chain has TRBV7-9 and TRBJ2-7; D uncertain. This CDR3 has 14 residues. Germline lookup yields CDR1 SEHNR and CDR2 FQNEAQ (reference sequence). V was trimmed by 4 bases and J by 1 base, leaving 11 bases between them. The CDR3 sequence is CASSSLAESYEQYF. The CDR3 DNA is TGTGCCAGCAGCTCCTTAGCCGAATCCTACGAGCAGTACTTC.

This clone was detected a few times. The chain joins TRBV7-9 to TRBJ1-4; D uncertain. Trimming stripped 6 bases from V and 6 bases from J, with 11 bases between. Germline CDR1 SEHNR, CDR2 FQNEAQ (reference sequence). The CDR3 loop spans 13 amino acids. This CDR3 is CASSHDYHEKLFF. Here the CDR3 DNA reads TGTGCCAGCAGTCATGACTACCATGAAAAACTGTTTTTT.

Only a few counts were recorded for this clone. The J gene is TRBJ1-5, the V gene TRBV4-1; possible D gene TRBD1, 5 bases. Germline CDR1 is MGHRA and CDR2 is YSYEKL. Trimming removed 0 bases from V and 4 bases from J, with 13 bases in between. This CDR3 region has 16 residues. The CDR3 coding sequence is TGCGCCAGCAGCCAAGATCCCGGGGGTTGGAATCAGCCCCAGCATTTT. It codes for CASSQDPGGWNQPQHF.

Written as DNA, the CDR3 is TGTGCCAGCAGCTTAGACGCAGGGTGGACTGAAGCTTTCTTT. It encodes CASSLDAGWTEAFF. V gene TRBV7-9 combines with J gene TRBJ1-1; maybe TRBD1 (5 bases). CDR1 and CDR2 from the germline V gene are SEHNR and FQNEAQ (reference sequence). CDR3 length equals 14 residues. The V end was cut by 1 base, the J end by 5 bases, with 11 bases between.

This clone was detected only once. The chain links TRBV13 to TRBJ2-1; unclear D gene. Trimming removed 3 bases from V and 4 bases from J, with 7 bases in between. This CDR3 is 13 amino acids long. CDR1 and CDR2 (germline): PRHDT, FYEKMQ (reference sequence). The chain's CDR3 is CASSFRRYNEQFF. The CDR3, as DNA: TGTGCCAGCAGCTTCCGACGTTACAATGAGCAGTTCTTC.

V and J are TRBV11-2 and TRBJ2-7, with TRBD2 matching over 8 bases. V was clipped by 1 base and J by 2 bases; unmatched bases: 4. Per germline, CDR1 SGHAT and CDR2 FQNNGV. There are 15 residues in the CDR3. The CDR3 protein is CASSLGPAGAYEQYF. The CDR3 coding sequence is TGTGCCAGCAGCTTAGGGCCAGCGGGAGCCTACGAGCAGTACTTC.

CDR3 residues: CASSALTGVGEKLFF. CDR3 coding DNA: TGCGCCAGCAGCGCCCTGACAGGGGTTGGTGAAAAACTGTTTTTT. This rearrangement joins TRBV5-1 to TRBJ1-4, with 8 bases identical to TRBD1. V lost 4 bases to trimming and J lost 7 bases; unmatched junction nucleotides: 9. The length of the CDR3 is 15 residues. CDR1 and CDR2 (germline): SGHRS, YFSETQ. Filled out from reference TRBV5-1 and TRBJ1-4, the complete variable domain reads KAGVTQTPRYLIKTRGQQVTLSCSPISGHRSVSWYQQTPGQGLQFLFEYFSETQRNKGNFPGRFSGRQFSNSRSEMNVSTLELGDSALYLCASSALTGVGEKLFFGSGTQLSVL.

This rearrangement joins TRBV9 to TRBJ2-2; 7 bases line up with TRBD2. From germline, CDR1 is SGDLS and CDR2 YYNGEE. The CDR3 is made up of 18 amino acids. The V and J ends lost 2 bases and 2 bases, in that order; junction bases with no gene match: 12. The chain's CDR3 is CASSVGHGVAGNTGELFF. The CDR3 bases are TGTGCCAGCAGCGTCGGCCATGGGGTAGCGGGTAACACCGGGGAGCTGTTTTTT.

This rearrangement joins TRBV6-5 to TRBJ2-5; D may be TRBD2 (6 bases). The germline gives CDR1 MNHEY, CDR2 SVGAGI. Trimming cost V 5 bases and J 9 bases, with 10 bases left between them. The CDR3 totals 11 residues. The CDR3 DNA is TGTGCCAGCAGTGATTGGGGGGCCCAGTACTTC. Amino acid sequence: CASSDWGAQYF.

This CDR3 is CASSSGLAGGEQFF. The CDR3 nucleotides read TGTGCCAGTAGCTCAGGACTAGCGGGAGGTGAGCAGTTCTTC. The chain links TRBV19 to TRBJ2-1; the match to TRBD2 covers 14 bases. This CDR3 comprises 14 residues. V shed 6 bases, J shed 9 bases, and the junction held 4 bases outside the gene matches. Per germline, CDR1 LNHDA and CDR2 SQIVND (reference sequence).

This clone was picked up many times. Other DNA sequences in the sample encode the same CDR3. V and J are TRBV2 and TRBJ2-2, with no clear D. With 5 bases removed from V and 0 bases from J, the gap between germline ends came to 7 bases. Germline V gene data show CDR1 as SNHLY and CDR2 as FYNNEI. The length of the CDR3 is 14 residues. In DNA form, the CDR3 reads TGTGCCAGCAGTTCCGGGCCGAACACCGGGGAGCTGTTTTTT. Residues: CASSSGPNTGELFF.

The V call is TRBV14, the J call TRBJ2-1; 11 bases are a match to TRBD2. Losses at the gene ends were 3 bases for V and 3 bases for J; bases not matched to a gene: 19. Germline lookup yields CDR1 SGHDN and CDR2 FVKESK. The CDR3 has 21 residues. The CDR3, as DNA: TGTGCCAGCAGCCAGTCCCGGGACGGTAGCGGGAGGGCCCGGCTCTACAATGAGCAGTTCTTC. Translating it yields CASSQSRDGSGRARLYNEQFF. Looking up the rest from reference TRBV14 and TRBJ2-1 gives the full variable domain: EAGVTQFPSHSVIEKGQTVTLRCDPISGHDNLYWYRRVMGKEIKFLLHFVKESKQDESGMPNNRFLAERTGGTYSTLKVQPAELEDSGVYFCASSQSRDGSGRARLYNEQFFGPGTRLTVL.

For this clone: Since a much larger clone is just one base distant, this may be a read error. This chain joins TRBV28 and TRBJ1-5; no definite D call. Deletions cut 6 bases from V and 0 bases from J, with 6 bases between. The CDR3 contains 13 residues. Germline values: CDR1 MDHEN, CDR2 SYDVKM. In DNA, the CDR3 is TGTGCCAGCAGCCCGTATAGCAATCAGCCCCAGCATTTT. It is translated as CASSPYSNQPQHF.

The chain couples TRBV19 to TRBJ2-4, with TRBD2 matching over 13 bases. The CDR3 is 20 amino acids. Germline V gene sequence: CDR1 LNHDA, CDR2 SQIVND (reference sequence). V dropped 5 bases and J dropped 5; count of bases not matched to a gene: 18. The CDR3 region is CASSFRGLAGAGLSENIQYF. The CDR3 bases are TGTGCCAGTAGTTTCCGAGGACTAGCGGGAGCCGGGCTTTCCGAAAACATTCAGTACTTC.

The chain has TRBV11-2 and TRBJ2-1; 7 bases are shared with TRBD2. J lost 6 bases, V lost 2 bases, and 10 bases had no gene match. Germline V CDR1 and CDR2: SGHAT, FQNNGV. The CDR3 sequence is 16 residues long. The chain's CDR3 is CASSLNSQGGSNEQFF. The CDR3 nucleotides read TGTGCCAGCAGCTTAAACTCCCAGGGCGGGAGCAATGAGCAGTTCTTC.

V and J are TRBV19 and TRBJ2-7; TRBD2 matches at 8 bases. There are 15 residues in the CDR3. The J segment lost 3 bases and the V segment lost 5 bases, leaving 9 bases of the junction unmatched. Per germline, CDR1 LNHDA and CDR2 SQIVND (reference sequence). The CDR3 region is CASSRPSGSIYEQYF. DNA for the CDR3: TGTGCCAGTAGTCGACCCAGCGGGAGTATCTACGAGCAGTACTTC.

The chain employs TRBV5-5 and TRBJ1-4; tentative D call: TRBD1 (5 bases). The germline gives CDR1 SGHKS, CDR2 YYEKEE (reference sequence). The length of the CDR3 is 14 residues. V lost 4 bases, J lost 8 bases, and 15 bases lay in between. The chain's CDR3 is CASSRGLEEEKLFF. CDR3 bases: TGTGCCAGCAGCCGGGGCCTTGAGGAGGAAAAACTGTTTTTT.

The rearrangement joins TRBV18 to TRBJ1-2; D call uncertain. CDR1 and CDR2 from the germline V gene are KGHSH and LQKENI. V was shortened by 1 base and J by 4 bases, with 13 bases between the two germline ends. The length of the CDR3 is 15 residues. The DNA for the CDR3 is TGTGCCAGCTCACCACGCGAAGGACGGACCTATGGCTACACCTTC. Its translation is CASSPREGRTYGYTF.

V and J are TRBV28 and TRBJ2-7; D is undetermined. The CDR3 spans 14 residues. CDR1 is MDHEN, CDR2 SYDVKM, per germline. Trimming pared 2 bases from V and 2 bases from J, leaving 10 bases between. The CDR3 here is CASSLHTNPYEQYF. The CDR3, as DNA: TGTGCCAGCAGTTTACACACAAATCCCTACGAGCAGTACTTC.